These 7 T cell receptor beta chains were all obtained from the same sample, sequenced in a study of T cell responses to AZD1222 COVID-19 vaccine. The data were produced by immunoSEQ multiplex PCR, yet TCRdb's version contains in-frame clones alone and is incomplete. The sample yields 110,000 or so clones, about 90% seen once. This specimen consisted of peripheral blood, obtained on day 0 of AZD1222 vaccination. These receptors originate from an adult in good health.

The genes are TRBV18 and TRBJ1-1, with TRBD1 matching over 10 bases. V dropped 5 bases and J dropped 8; count of bases not matched to a gene: 8. CDR1 is KGHSH, CDR2 LQKENI, per germline. The CDR3 extends over 14 amino acids. In DNA form, the CDR3 reads TGTGCCAGCTCATCGACAGGGGGCATGGGGGAAGCTTTCTTT. Amino acids: CASSSTGGMGEAFF.

The chain uses TRBV7-9 and TRBJ1-2; the match to TRBD1 covers 9 bases. V was clipped by 6 bases and J by 4 bases; unmatched bases: 15. Per germline, CDR1 SEHNR and CDR2 FQNEAQ (reference sequence). CDR3 length equals 17 residues. CDR3: CASSPGTGYSLSYGYTF. In nucleotides, the CDR3 is TGTGCCAGCAGTCCCGGGACAGGGTACTCCCTTTCCTATGGCTACACCTTC.

This clone was seen more than once but under ten times. J is TRBJ1-2 and V is TRBV18; no definite D call. The CDR3 runs 16 residues. Per the germline V gene, CDR1 is KGHSH and CDR2 is LQKENI. The V gene lost 1 base and the J gene lost 4 bases, with 16 bases spanning the gap. Written as DNA, the CDR3 is TGTGCCAGCTCACCACAGAGGCAGGCGACGGGCTATGGCTACACCTTC. It yields the protein CASSPQRQATGYGYTF.

V is TRBV19 and J is TRBJ2-7, with a possible D match to TRBD2 (5 bases). This CDR3 region has 15 residues. Germline V lookup: CDR1 LNHDA, CDR2 SQIVND (reference sequence). V was cut by 5 bases and J by 2 bases, with 16 bases left in between. CDR3 loop: CASSPGGEGTYEQYF. The CDR3, as DNA: TGTGCCAGTAGTCCTGGAGGAGAAGGTACCTACGAGCAGTACTTC.

This CDR3 reads CASSTGEETQYF. Written as DNA, the CDR3 is TGTGCCAGTAGCACAGGGGAAGAGACCCAGTACTTC. This chain uses TRBV19 with TRBJ2-5, with 7 bases that match TRBD1. The CDR3 contains 12 residues. J lost 3 bases, V lost 6 bases, and 1 base had no gene match. CDR1 LNHDA and CDR2 SQIVND come from the germline V gene (reference sequence).

This sequence joins TRBV7-9 and TRBJ2-1; tentatively, D is TRBD2 (7 bases). This CDR3 has 15 residues. The germline V gene has CDR1 SEHNR and CDR2 FQNEAQ (reference sequence). V was shortened by 1 base and J by 8 bases, with 15 bases between the two germline ends. The CDR3 DNA reads TGTGCCAGCAGCTTAGGGCTAGCGGAGGGGGATGAGCAGTTCTTC. Translated: CASSLGLAEGDEQFF.

The chain combines TRBV20-1 with TRBJ1-6; no clear D. CDR1 is DFQATT and CDR2 is SNEGSKA in the germline V gene (reference sequence). This CDR3 has 14 residues. V shed 3 bases and J shed 0 bases, with 6 bases lying between them. In DNA form, the CDR3 reads TGCAGTGCTAGTGAGAGCTCCTATAATTCACCCCTCCACTTT. It encodes CSASESSYNSPLHF.